The 5 T cell receptor beta chains below all came from one sample that was sequenced in a study of human T cells and chemical hapten exposure. MiXCR, applied by TCRdb to the RACE reads, yields one record per CDR3 protein. The table has roughly 75,000 distinct CDR3 sequences, over 6.5% seen once. Time point defined: healthy volunteer bleed at 6 weeks. Blood, whole and unfractionated, served as the source for total RNA extraction. Source material: whole blood. These TCRs come from a female donor in good health. Some clones in this sample may be carry-over from other donors' samples.

This chain connects TRBV29-1 to TRBJ2-2, with 7 bases aligning to TRBD1. The germline CDR1 and CDR2 sequences are SQVTM and ANQGSEA. The CDR3 runs to 15 residues. J lost 3 bases, V lost 4 bases, and 8 bases had no gene match. Here the CDR3 DNA reads TGCAGCGTTGTAGAGGGGGCGCTGGACACCGGGGAGCTGTTTTTT. Its translation is CSVVEGALDTGELFF.

Points on this clonotype: A much larger clonotype is one base distant, so this may be a read error. The V call is TRBV7-6, the J call TRBJ2-7, with 9 bases matching TRBD1. The CDR3 contains 13 residues. Germline V gene lookup returns CDR1 SGHVS and CDR2 FNYEAQ. CDR3 residues: CVSSSDRGMEQYF. The CDR3 DNA reads as TGTGTCAGCAGCTCGGACAGGGGTATGGAGCAGTACTTC.

This clonotype showed up just a few times. The chain joins TRBV7-8 to TRBJ1-2; D remains ambiguous. The CDR3 loop spans 16 amino acids. The V and J ends lost 1 base and 4 bases respectively, with 16 bases between them. Per germline, CDR1 SGHVS and CDR2 FQNEAQ. The CDR3 here is CASSLGSVGSVYGYTF. The CDR3 nucleotides read TGTGCCAGCAGCTTAGGATCGGTGGGTTCGGTCTATGGCTACACCTTC.

The chain links TRBV5-1 to TRBJ2-2; possible D gene TRBD2, 7 bases. CDR3 length: 16 amino acids. V was cut by 1 base and J by 3 bases, with 13 bases left in between. Germline CDR1 SGHRS, CDR2 YFSETQ. The DNA of the CDR3 is TGCGCCAGCAGCTTGACAGGGAGGGGAGACACCGGGGAGCTGTTTTTT. It translates to CASSLTGRGDTGELFF.

This clonotype was observed many times. The chain has TRBV20-1 and TRBJ2-3, with 10 bases lining up with TRBD2. CDR1 is DFQATT and CDR2 is SNEGSKA in the germline V gene (reference sequence). The CDR3 loop spans 16 amino acids. J gave up 4 bases and V 6 bases, and 13 bases lay outside the gene matches. The CDR3 coding sequence is TGCAGTGCCCACACCCTAGCGGGGGTTTTCTCAGATACGCAGTATTTT. Protein: CSAHTLAGVFSDTQYF.